These 30 T cell receptor beta chains were all obtained from the same sample, sequenced in a study of graft-versus-host responses after intestinal transplantation. Intraepithelial and lamina propria lymphocytes were isolated from graft specimens. This table comes from immunoSEQ multiplex PCR, and its TCRdb copy is limited to in-frame clones, with some not included. The sample contains about 20,000 clones, roughly 79% of which appear only once. The sequencing here drew on ileum tissue, taken 12 days after intestinal transplant. These receptors all come from a human patient who received an intestinal transplant, so some T cells may come from the graft donor.

This clone is termed medium-sized. The chain is built from TRBV5-1 and TRBJ1-3; TRBD1 might be the D (6 bases). Germline CDR1 reads SGHRS; CDR2 reads YFSETQ. V lost 0 bases and J 5 bases, leaving 12 bases between the germline ends. The CDR3 runs to 15 residues. CDR3 sequence reads: CASSLVPGVRNTIYF. The CDR3, as DNA: TGCGCCAGCAGCTTGGTCCCAGGGGTTAGAAACACCATATATTTT.

To note about this clone: The same CDR3 can be traced to other DNA sequences in this sample. This sequence joins TRBV11-1 and TRBJ1-1, with TRBD1 as a possible D gene (6 bases). Germline CDR1 SGHAT, CDR2 FQDESV (reference sequence). Trimming shortened V by 3 bases and J by 5 bases, and 13 bases separated the two germline ends. CDR3 length: 14 residues. The CDR3 sequence is CASSFGRGGTEAFF. The CDR3 bases are TGTGCCAGCAGCTTCGGGAGGGGGGGGACTGAAGCTTTCTTT.

This clone was seen once. Here the CDR3 DNA reads TGTGCCAGCAGCTTGTCCGGGGTATACAATGAGCAGTTCTTC. Protein product: CASSLSGVYNEQFF. The J gene is TRBJ2-1, the V gene TRBV7-6, with D possibly being TRBD2 (5 bases). V was shortened by 3 bases and J by 4 bases, with 10 bases between the two germline ends. CDR3 size: 14 residues. The germline V gene encodes CDR1 SGHVS and CDR2 FNYEAQ. The full variable domain, in which reference TRBV7-6 and TRBJ2-1 provide the parts outside the CDR3, is GAGVSQSPRYKVTKRGQDVALRCDPISGHVSLYWYRQALGQGPEFLTYFNYEAQQDKSGLPNDRFSAERPEGSISTLTIQRTEQRDSAMYRCASSLSGVYNEQFFGPGTRLTVL.

The J gene is TRBJ1-1, the V gene TRBV27; TRBD1 is a possible D gene (6 bases). There are 14 residues in the CDR3. With 7 bases removed from V and 6 bases from J, the gap between germline ends came to 18 bases. The V gene's germline CDR1 is MNHEY and CDR2 SMNVEV (reference sequence). CDR3 DNA sequence: TGTGCCAGCACCTCTCAAGGAACAGGGTCTGAAGCTTTCTTT. It yields the protein CASTSQGTGSEAFF.

This clone appeared a few times. The chain has TRBV7-9 and TRBJ2-5; no clear D gene. The V gene lost 5 bases and the J gene lost 7 bases, with 11 bases spanning the gap. The CDR3 is 12 residues long. Germline assignment: CDR1 SEHNR and CDR2 FQNEAQ (reference sequence). The CDR3 loop reads CASSPWSGTQYF. CDR3 bases: TGTGCCAGCAGCCCCTGGTCGGGGACCCAGTACTTC.

The table lists this clone with a few counts. V gene TRBV28 combines with J gene TRBJ2-1; TRBD2 might be the D (5 bases). V shed 7 bases and J shed 2 bases, with 12 bases lying between them. The CDR3 consists of 14 residues. Per the germline V gene, CDR1 is MDHEN and CDR2 is SYDVKM. CDR3 bases: TGTGCCAGCAACCGGGATCTCACCTACAATGAGCAGTTCTTC. It translates to CASNRDLTYNEQFF.

The genes are TRBV6-4 and TRBJ2-5; D remains ambiguous. Germline V gives CDR1 MRHNA, CDR2 SNTAGT. V was trimmed by 4 bases and J by 5 bases, leaving 11 bases between them. The CDR3 totals 13 residues. CDR3: CASSVAPRETQYF. The CDR3 DNA reads as TGTGCCAGCAGTGTTGCCCCCCGGGAGACCCAGTACTTC.

The chain recombines TRBV21-1 with TRBJ2-1; the table's D call, TRBD2, has no DNA check behind it. TRBV21-1 represents a pseudogene. There are 15 residues in the CDR3. CDR3 loop: CASSTCGGGAHEQFF. As DNA, the CDR3 is TGTGCCAGCAGCACCTGTGGCGGGGGGGCCCATGAGCAGTTCTTC.

This clone was seen a few times. The rearrangement joins TRBV18 to TRBJ2-7; tentatively, D is TRBD1 (5 bases). V lost 3 bases to trimming and J lost 5 bases, with 14 bases between them. Germline loops: CDR1 KGHSH, CDR2 LQKENI. CDR3 size: 14 residues. This chain's CDR3 is CASSPQQATHEQYF. The CDR3 DNA is TGTGCCAGCTCACCTCAACAGGCCACTCACGAGCAGTACTTC.

The V call is TRBV11-2, the J call TRBJ1-1, with D tentatively TRBD1 (6 bases). Trimming pared 1 base from V and 6 bases from J, leaving 9 bases between. CDR3 length equals 13 residues. Germline-derived CDR1 and CDR2 are SGHAT and FQNNGV. The CDR3 DNA is TGTGCCAGCAGCTTAGGGGGACACCCTGAAGCTTTCTTT. Its protein product is CASSLGGHPEAFF.

The rearrangement links TRBV7-2 to TRBJ2-1; D is unresolved. Trimming pared 1 base from V and 10 bases from J, leaving 5 bases between. The CDR3 has 11 residues. Germline V gene data show CDR1 as SGHTA and CDR2 as FQGNSA. In nucleotides, the CDR3 is TGTGCCAGCAGCTTAGTGAGGGAGCAGTTCTTC. Translating it yields CASSLVREQFF.

The chain carries TRBV6-1 and TRBJ2-6; weak D call: TRBD1 (6 bases). Germline V gives CDR1 MNHNS, CDR2 SASEGT. This CDR3 is 19 amino acids long. V was cut by 3 bases and J by 4 bases, with 22 bases left in between. The CDR3 nucleotides read TGTGCCAGCAGTGACAGGGACACCAAAACGGTTCTGGGGGCCAACGTCCTGACTTTC. Amino acids: CASSDRDTKTVLGANVLTF.

This clone was counted between two and nine times. The chain carries TRBV11-3 and TRBJ2-5; 15 bases are shared with TRBD2. This CDR3 has 17 residues. Trimming removed 5 bases from V and 4 bases from J; junction bases left unmatched: 8. CDR1 SGHNT and CDR2 YENEEA come from the germline V gene. The CDR3 DNA is TGTGCCAGCAGCCCCGGACTAGCGGGGGGGCCACGAGAGACCCAGTACTTC. This encodes CASSPGLAGGPRETQYF.

The V and J genes are TRBV10-3 and TRBJ2-1; TRBD2 is a possible D gene (8 bases). CDR3 length equals 20 residues. V lost 3 bases to trimming and J lost 0 bases, with 24 bases between them. From germline, CDR1 is ENHRY and CDR2 SYGVKD. CDR3 sequence (DNA): TGTGCCATCAGTGATCCGACAGGGTTAAGCGGGACTAGCTCCTACAATGAGCAGTTCTTC. Amino acids: CAISDPTGLSGTSSYNEQFF.

CDR3 amino acids: CASTRGLTSYNEQFF. CDR3 nucleotide sequence: TGTGCCAGCACGCGAGGACTGACCTCCTACAATGAGCAGTTCTTC. The chain carries TRBV18 and TRBJ2-1; a possible D gene is TRBD2 (5 bases). The CDR3 is made up of 15 amino acids. The germline V gene has CDR1 KGHSH and CDR2 LQKENI. Trimming took off 8 bases at V and 0 bases at J, with 14 bases between the two ends. The variable domain in full, completed from reference TRBV18 and TRBJ2-1, reads NAGVMQNPRHLVRRRGQEARLRCSPMKGHSHVYWYRQLPEEGLKFMVYLQKENIIDESGMPKERFSAEFPKEGPSILRIQQVVRGDSAAYFCASTRGLTSYNEQFFGPGTRLTVL.

The chain couples TRBV7-9 to TRBJ2-7, with 14 bases fitting TRBD2. Germline-derived CDR1 and CDR2 are SEHNR and FQNEAQ (reference sequence). The V gene end was trimmed by 1 base and the J gene end by 6 bases; junction bases not matched to a gene: 5. This CDR3 comprises 16 residues. This CDR3 reads CASSLVSGLAGVEQYF. For the CDR3, the DNA is TGTGCCAGCAGCTTAGTCTCGGGACTAGCGGGGGTCGAGCAGTACTTC.

The rearrangement links TRBV6-1 to TRBJ2-7; maybe TRBD2 (5 bases). CDR1 and CDR2 from the germline V gene are MNHNS and SASEGT. The CDR3 runs 14 residues. Trimming left V 6 bases short and J 3 bases short, with 15 bases between. In DNA, the CDR3 is TGTGCCAGCAGCGGGAAGGGAACTGTCTACGAGCAGTACTTC. Encoded protein: CASSGKGTVYEQYF.

V gene TRBV11-3 combines with J gene TRBJ2-7; 9 bases map to TRBD1. Trimming took 0 bases from V and 2 from J; bases not matched to a gene: 5. The CDR3 totals 16 residues. The V gene's germline CDR1 is SGHNT and CDR2 YENEEA. The CDR3 spells CASSLDPTGGTYEQYF. As DNA, the CDR3 is TGTGCCAGCAGCTTAGACCCGACAGGGGGGACCTACGAGCAGTACTTC.

This chain connects TRBV7-9 to TRBJ1-2; the D gene is possibly TRBD1 (6 bases). Germline lookup yields CDR1 SEHNR and CDR2 FQNEAQ (reference sequence). The CDR3 loop spans 16 amino acids. Trimming took 5 bases from V and 0 from J, leaving 16 bases between them. The CDR3 protein is CASSVPLQGTNYGYTF. In DNA, the CDR3 is TGTGCCAGCAGCGTTCCGCTACAGGGAACTAACTATGGCTACACCTTC.

This sequence joins TRBV7-2 and TRBJ1-1; no clear D gene. The CDR3 length is 12 residues. Looked up from germline, CDR1 is SGHTA and CDR2 is FQGNSA. V was shortened by 6 bases and J by 8 bases, with 13 bases between the two germline ends. Written as DNA, the CDR3 is TGTGCCAGCAGTGAATCCCCAGTAGAAGCTTTCTTT. Amino acid sequence: CASSESPVEAFF.

V and J are TRBV18 and TRBJ2-3; 10 nucleotides agree with TRBD2. Germline V gene data show CDR1 as KGHSH and CDR2 as LQKENI. The CDR3 has 16 residues. The V segment lost 8 bases and the J segment 6 bases; nucleotides outside the gene matches: 14. In DNA, the CDR3 is TGTGCCAGCGCCGGCGTAAGCGGGGGGGCACCCGATACGCAGTATTTT. Amino acids: CASAGVSGGAPDTQYF. The whole variable domain, filled in from reference TRBV18 and TRBJ2-3, reads NAGVMQNPRHLVRRRGQEARLRCSPMKGHSHVYWYRQLPEEGLKFMVYLQKENIIDESGMPKERFSAEFPKEGPSILRIQQVVRGDSAAYFCASAGVSGGAPDTQYFGPGTRLTVL.

This chain uses TRBV6-6 with TRBJ1-3; D is unclear. The CDR3 length is 14 residues. V was clipped by 0 bases and J by 4 bases, with 7 bases between them. The germline V gene encodes CDR1 MNHNY and CDR2 SVGAGI (reference sequence). Here the CDR3 reads CASSYSSGGNTIYF. DNA of the CDR3: TGTGCCAGCAGTTACTCGAGCGGAGGAAACACCATATATTTT.

This clone was found a few times. The chain couples TRBV5-6 to TRBJ2-1; D remains unclear. This CDR3 is built from 13 residues. The V end was cut by 0 bases, the J end by 8 bases, with 9 bases between. The germline CDR1 and CDR2 sequences are SGHDT and YYEEEE. Here the CDR3 reads CASSLGRSDEQFF. The CDR3 bases are TGTGCCAGCAGCTTGGGCAGGTCCGATGAGCAGTTCTTC.

J is TRBJ2-5 and V is TRBV5-1; 7 bases fit TRBD1. With V trimmed by 0 bases and J by 4 bases, 6 bases remained unmatched. This CDR3 has 15 amino acids. Per the germline V gene, CDR1 is SGHRS and CDR2 is YFSETQ. CDR3 loop: CASSLGDRVRETQYF. The CDR3 nucleotides read TGCGCCAGCAGCTTGGGAGACAGGGTTCGAGAGACCCAGTACTTC.

The genes are TRBV6-1 and TRBJ1-1; TRBD1 matches at 8 bases. V dropped 6 bases and J dropped 3; count of bases not matched to a gene: 6. This CDR3 has 14 amino acids. Per germline, CDR1 MNHNS and CDR2 SASEGT. CDR3 DNA: TGTGCCAGCAGCCAACAGGGGGGGTACACTGAAGCTTTCTTT. Amino acid sequence: CASSQQGGYTEAFF.

The rearrangement uses TRBV6-1 and TRBJ1-2; the match to TRBD1 covers 8 bases. Germline V gene lookup returns CDR1 MNHNS and CDR2 SASEGT. The CDR3 is 14 amino acids. Unmatched junction bases numbered 8, after V lost 11 bases and J lost 0 bases. CDR3: CAGWTGSPNYGYTF. CDR3 nucleotides: TGTGCCGGCTGGACAGGGTCACCTAACTATGGCTACACCTTC.

The rearrangement joins TRBV29-1 to TRBJ1-3; 7 bases line up with TRBD1. The trim removed 6 bases at V and 4 bases at J, leaving 9 bases unmatched. The CDR3 is 14 amino acids. From germline, CDR1 is SQVTM and CDR2 ANQGSEA. In DNA, the CDR3 is TGCAGCGTCGAAACAGGGGTTGGGGGAAACACCATATATTTT. Translation gives CSVETGVGGNTIYF.

The rearrangement links TRBV7-3 to TRBJ2-4; D is undetermined. Trimming stripped 1 base from V and 11 bases from J, with 9 bases between. There are 12 residues in the CDR3. Germline V CDR1 and CDR2: SGHTA, FQGTGA. CDR3 in DNA: TGTGCCAGCAGCTTAAGGCTAGTCGTTCAGTACTTC. Translating it yields CASSLRLVVQYF.

This chain connects TRBV28 to TRBJ2-7, with 9 positions matching TRBD2. CDR1 is MDHEN, CDR2 SYDVKM, per germline. The CDR3 consists of 15 residues. Unmatched junction bases numbered 2, after V lost 0 bases and J lost 2 bases. Here the CDR3 DNA reads TGTGCCAGCAGTTTATGGGCTAGCGGGACCTACGAGCAGTACTTC. This codes for CASSLWASGTYEQYF.

The chain employs TRBV28 and TRBJ2-4; D may be TRBD2 (5 bases). CDR3 length equals 13 residues. Germline V lookup: CDR1 MDHEN, CDR2 SYDVKM. V shed 5 bases and J shed 8 bases, with 13 bases lying between them. This CDR3 is CASSIRGMDIQYF. The CDR3 coding sequence is TGTGCCAGCAGTATCCGGGGTATGGACATTCAGTACTTC.